This T cell receptor (beta chain) was captured by sequencing in a study of cytomegalovirus exposure and HLA in healthy donors. PCR involved 60 Vbeta and 13 Jbeta primers. Some clones are missing from TCRdb's copy, which holds only in-frame ones; the method was immunoSEQ multiplex PCR. The sample yields 100,000 to 150,000 clones, about 76% seen once. Trimming took off 2 bases at V and 7 bases at J, with 20 bases between the two ends. The CDR3 is made up of 16 amino acids. The V gene's germline CDR1 is MNHEY and CDR2 SVGAGI. Sequencing input: PBMCs. The chain carries TRBV6-5 and TRBJ1-2; D uncertain. The sequence was collected from a woman aged 55-69 years in good health and CMV-seropositive. Here the CDR3 reads CASSYPLGTNLAGYTF. CDR3 bases: TGTGCCAGCAGTTACCCTCTCGGCACTAATTTAGCTGGCTACACCTTC.